The rows below give T cell receptor beta chains drawn from one sample of a study of T cells after yellow fever vaccination. Each CDR3 protein is one row after TCRdb ran MiXCR on the 5' RACE reads. The sample shows some 120,000 distinct CDR3 sequences, 7.4% of them seen only once. The specimen was CD4+ T cells sorted from PBMCs, collected 9 to 11 days after the first yellow fever vaccination. The receptors originated from a man younger than 35 who received the YFV17D yellow fever vaccine. The CDR3 runs from the conserved cysteine through the conserved F or W. A D gene is named only where the DNA matches it firmly. Clone size is given for some rows only: seen once, a few or many times, or a class if the clone is expanded.

D	size	V	J	DNA	CDR3
.	many	TRBV5-1	TRBJ2-6	TGCGCCAGCAGCCCCTGGTATCTCCACCTCTCTGGGGCCAACGTCCTGACTTTC	CASSPWYLHLSGANVLTF
.	many	TRBV7-3	TRBJ2-2	TGTGCCAGCAGCTTACTAGGGGTCCCCGGGGAGCTGTTTTTT	CASSLLGVPGELFF
.	many	TRBV6-5	TRBJ1-1	TGTGCCAGCAGTTACCAACCCCAGGGGTACACTGAAGCTTTCTTT	CASSYQPQGYTEAFF
.	many	TRBV11-1	TRBJ2-1	TGTGCCAGCAGCTTAGCGCCGGGGGCCGGTTTCGATGAGCAGTTCTTC	CASSLAPGAGFDEQFF
TRBD2	many	TRBV10-3	TRBJ2-1	TGTGCCGTGACTAGCGGGGACAATGAGCAGTTCTTC	CAVTSGDNEQFF
.	many	TRBV7-3	TRBJ1-2	TGTGCCAGCAGCTTAACGCTTCAAGATGGCTACACCTTC	CASSLTLQDGYTF
.	few	TRBV12-3/TRBV12-4	TRBJ1-1	TGTGCCAGCAGCATGCTAGCGGGCACTGAAGCTTTCTTT	CASSMLAGTEAFF
.	few	TRBV7-8	TRBJ2-5	TGTGCCAGCAGCTTCACAGGGAGAGAGACCCAGTACTTC	CASSFTGRETQYF
.	.	TRBV3-1	TRBJ2-5	TGTGCCAGCTGCTACAGGGTGGGGGGAAAAGAGACCCAGTACTTC	CASCYRVGGKETQYF
.	many	TRBV30	TRBJ1-6	TGTGCCTGGAGCCCGCCGGAGGGACCCCTCCACTTT	CAWSPPEGPLHF
.	many	TRBV7-3	TRBJ2-1	TGTGCCAGCAGCTTAACTTTCGGCGGCCTGCCCTACAATGAGCAGTTCTTC	CASSLTFGGLPYNEQFF
.	once	TRBV3-1	TRBJ1-5	TGTACCAGCAGTTCTATAGAGGTATCAGGGGATTATATTCAGCCCCAGCATTTT	CTSSSIEVSGDYIQPQHF
.	few	TRBV5-1	TRBJ2-5	TGCGCCAGCAGTTACGGACGGAACCAAGAGACCCAGTACTTC	CASSYGRNQETQYF
.	many	TRBV5-6	TRBJ1-1	TGTGCCAGCAGCCTGATAGGCACTGAAGCTTTCTTT	CASSLIGTEAFF
.	.	TRBV5-1	TRBJ2-1	TGCGCCAGCAGCTTGGATGCCTGGGGGGCTTACAATGAGCAGTTCTTC	CASSLDAWGAYNEQFF
TRBD2	many	TRBV5-1	TRBJ2-1	TGCGCCAGCAGCTTTGGGACTAGCGGCGTCAATGAGCAGTTCTTC	CASSFGTSGVNEQFF
TRBD2	many	TRBV5-1	TRBJ2-1	TGCGCCAGCAGCCCGGTAGCGGGAAGCTCCTACAATGAGCAGTTCTTC	CASSPVAGSSYNEQFF
.	many	TRBV19	TRBJ1-5	TGTGCCAGTAGTTATTGGGCACCCGACAATCAGCCCCAGCATTTT	CASSYWAPDNQPQHF
TRBD2	few	TRBV4-2	TRBJ2-3	TGTGCCAGCAGCCAAGGTGTGCGGGGGATCACAGATACGCAGTATTTT	CASSQGVRGITDTQYF
TRBD2	many	TRBV7-2	TRBJ2-1	TGTGCCAGCAGCTTAGTGTCTAGCGGGGGGTTCTACAATGAGCAGTTCTTC	CASSLVSSGGFYNEQFF
TRBD1	many	TRBV18	TRBJ2-3	TGTGCCAGCGCAGGACAGGGGATCACAGATACGCAGTATTTT	CASAGQGITDTQYF
.	many	TRBV12-3/TRBV12-4	TRBJ2-5	TGTGCCAGCAGTTTCTACGAGACCCAGTACTTC	CASSFYETQYF
TRBD1	many	TRBV5-5	TRBJ1-2	TGTGCCAGCAGCCTAGGGACAGGGGAAGGCTACACCTTC	CASSLGTGEGYTF
.	many	TRBV6-5	TRBJ1-6	TGTGCCAGCAGGCGGACGGGCTCCTATAATTCACCCCTCCACTTT	CASRRTGSYNSPLHF
.	many	TRBV7-6	TRBJ1-1	TGTGCCAGCAGCCCTCTTGGTGGCACTGAAGCTTTCTTT	CASSPLGGTEAFF
TRBD1	many	TRBV6-2/TRBV6-3	TRBJ2-2	TGTGCCAGCAGAGACCCGGGACAGGGGATCGGGGAGCTGTTTTTT	CASRDPGQGIGELFF
TRBD2	many	TRBV12-3/TRBV12-4	TRBJ2-1	TGTGCCAGCAGTTTTATCAGCGGGGGAGGCGATGAGCAGTTCTTC	CASSFISGGGDEQFF
.	many	TRBV4-1	TRBJ2-3	TGCGCCAGCAGCCCCGGAGGGGTAGATACGCAGTATTTT	CASSPGGVDTQYF
.	many	TRBV29-1	TRBJ2-6	TGCAGCGTTGACGGCTCTGGGGCCAACGTCCTGACTTTC	CSVDGSGANVLTF
.	many	TRBV4-1	TRBJ1-2	TGCGCCAGCAGCCAAGGAGGGGGATTTTATGGCTACACCTTC	CASSQGGGFYGYTF
.	few	TRBV12-3/TRBV12-4	TRBJ1-1	TGTGCCAGCAGCCGGGCCTTTGAGGCTTTCTTT	CASSRAFEAFF
TRBD1	.	TRBV7-8	TRBJ2-2	TGTGCCAGCACTATGATCTCCGGGACAGGGGGCACCGGGGAGCTGTTTTTT	CASTMISGTGGTGELFF
.	many	TRBV19	TRBJ2-5	TGTGCCAGTAGTACGTACGGGGGGCGATTCGGAGAGACCCAGTACTTC	CASSTYGGRFGETQYF
.	many	TRBV15	TRBJ1-1	TGTGCCACCAGCCTTCAGGGGCTCCTGGGGAACACTGAAGCTTTCTTT	CATSLQGLLGNTEAFF
.	.	TRBV6-6	TRBJ2-1	TGTGCCAGCAGTTACTCGACGTCCGCCAATGAGCAGTTCTTC	CASSYSTSANEQFF
.	many	TRBV12-3/TRBV12-4	TRBJ2-7	TGTGCCAGCAGTTGGGGAGGGGGCCCAAACGAGCAGTACTTC	CASSWGGGPNEQYF
.	many	TRBV21-1	TRBJ2-1	TGTGCCAGCAGCAAGATACGGGACAGACCAACTGGCTACAATGAGCAGTTCTTC	CASSKIRDRPTGYNEQFF
TRBD2	many	TRBV10-3	TRBJ2-3	TGTGCCATCAGGAGCGGGGCATCGGGAGATACGCAGTATTTT	CAIRSGASGDTQYF
.	many	TRBV15	TRBJ2-4	TGTGCCACCAGCAACGGCCTAGCCAAAAACATTCAGTACTTC	CATSNGLAKNIQYF
TRBD1	many	TRBV7-3	TRBJ1-2	TGTGCCAGCAGCCTACGACAGGGCGGTAGCGGCGGCTACACCTTC	CASSLRQGGSGGYTF
TRBD2	many	TRBV6-1	TRBJ2-7	TGTGCCACCAGGCGTGGTAGCGGGCCGTACGAGCAGTACTTC	CATRRGSGPYEQYF
.	few	TRBV5-1	TRBJ2-4	TGCGCCAGCAGCTTGGCCACCGGGACAAAAATAGCCAAAAACATTCAGTACTTC	CASSLATGTKIAKNIQYF
TRBD2	many	TRBV19	TRBJ2-3	TGTGCCAGTAGTATGGCGGGGGGACCCACAGATACGCAGTATTTT	CASSMAGGPTDTQYF
.	.	TRBV12-2	TRBJ2-3	TGTGCAAGTCGCTTAGCTTACCCGGGACAGGGGGCCACAGATACGCAGTATTTT	CASRLAYPGQGATDTQYF
TRBD1	many	TRBV27	TRBJ2-7	TGTGCCAGCATTGGACAGGGAAAGGGGGAGCAGTACTTC	CASIGQGKGEQYF
.	few	TRBV6-5	TRBJ2-7	TGTGCCAGCAGTTACTCGACGTCAAACACCTACGAGCAGTACTTC	CASSYSTSNTYEQYF
.	few	TRBV30	TRBJ1-2	TGTGCCTGGAATATCGAGACAGACCAGAACTATGGCTACACCTTC	CAWNIETDQNYGYTF
.	.	TRBV5-1	TRBJ1-3	TGCGCCAGCAGCTTGGGCGGACAGAACTCTCCGGATTTT	CASSLGGQNSPDF
TRBD1	many	TRBV10-3	TRBJ2-1	TGTGCCATCAGTGACCCGACAGGGTTGGGGGTAAATGAGCAGTTCTTC	CAISDPTGLGVNEQFF
.	many	TRBV11-2	TRBJ2-5	TGTGCCAGCAGCTTAGGGACTCCAGAGACCCAGTACTTC	CASSLGTPETQYF